The rows below give T cell receptor beta chains drawn from one sample of a study of blood T cells in healthy people across ages. TCRdb re-analysed the 5' RACE reads in MiXCR, keeping a single row per CDR3 protein. Among around 2 million distinct CDR3 sequences, roughly two fifths were seen once, and the ten largest hold approximately 22%. Sequencing was carried out using blood. The receptors shown here come from a human donor in good health. The CDR3 runs from the conserved cysteine through the conserved F or W. A D gene is named only where the DNA matches it firmly. Not all rows give a size; the values are once, few, many and, for expanded clones, a class.

v_call: TRBV4-2
j_call: TRBJ2-1
clone_size: few
d_call: NA
cdr3_aa: CASSQDSAGAPSNEQFF
cdr3_nt: TGTGCCAGCAGCCAAGATAGTGCGGGGGCCCCCTCCAATGAGCAGTTCTTC

v_call: TRBV11-1
j_call: TRBJ2-1
clone_size: NA
d_call: NA
cdr3_aa: CASSLGQRGGAEEQFF
cdr3_nt: TGTGCCAGCAGCTTAGGGCAAAGAGGAGGAGCCGAGGAGCAGTTCTTC

v_call: TRBV2
j_call: TRBJ1-5
clone_size: NA
d_call: NA
cdr3_aa: CASSESRHGNQPQHF
cdr3_nt: TGTGCCAGCAGTGAATCCAGGCATGGTAATCAGCCCCAGCATTTT

v_call: TRBV7-2
j_call: TRBJ1-2
clone_size: NA
d_call: TRBD1
cdr3_aa: CASSYWTGFDLRAYGYTF
cdr3_nt: TGTGCCAGCAGCTACTGGACAGGGTTTGATCTTCGGGCCTATGGCTACACCTTC

v_call: TRBV20-1
j_call: TRBJ2-1
clone_size: many
d_call: TRBD2
cdr3_aa: CSARALGLAGISYNEQFF
cdr3_nt: TGCAGTGCTAGAGCCTTGGGACTAGCGGGCATCTCCTACAATGAGCAGTTCTTC

v_call: TRBV6-6
j_call: TRBJ1-2
clone_size: NA
d_call: NA
cdr3_aa: CASSPGNLNTF
cdr3_nt: TGTGCCAGCAGTCCCGGGAATTTGAACACCTTC

v_call: TRBV28
j_call: TRBJ2-7
clone_size: NA
d_call: NA
cdr3_aa: CASSQNSWDSSSYEQYF
cdr3_nt: TGTGCCAGCAGCCAAAATTCGTGGGACTCAAGCTCCTACGAGCAGTACTTC

v_call: TRBV4-3
j_call: TRBJ1-2
clone_size: NA
d_call: NA
cdr3_aa: CASSPGYKDYGYTF
cdr3_nt: TGCGCCAGCAGCCCGGGTTATAAGGACTATGGCTACACCTTC

v_call: TRBV15
j_call: TRBJ2-1
clone_size: NA
d_call: TRBD2
cdr3_aa: CATSRGRTGGYNEQFF
cdr3_nt: TGTGCCACCAGCAGAGGGCGGACGGGGGGGTACAATGAGCAGTTCTTC

v_call: TRBV7-2
j_call: TRBJ2-3
clone_size: NA
d_call: NA
cdr3_aa: CASSLWGSSTDTQYF
cdr3_nt: TGTGCCAGCAGCTTGTGGGGATCTAGCACAGATACGCAGTATTTT

v_call: TRBV20-1
j_call: TRBJ2-5
clone_size: few
d_call: NA
cdr3_aa: CSARDMRKQETQYF
cdr3_nt: TGCAGTGCTAGAGATATGAGGAAACAAGAGACCCAGTACTTC

v_call: TRBV6-1
j_call: TRBJ2-3
clone_size: NA
d_call: TRBD2
cdr3_aa: CASSERAGGMDTQYF
cdr3_nt: TGTGCCAGCAGTGAACGAGCGGGGGGGATGGATACGCAGTATTTT

v_call: TRBV4-3
j_call: TRBJ2-3
clone_size: NA
d_call: NA
cdr3_aa: CASSQDRSTRQYF
cdr3_nt: TGCGCCAGCAGCCAAGATAGGTCAACCCGGCAGTATTTT

v_call: TRBV27
j_call: TRBJ1-5
clone_size: NA
d_call: NA
cdr3_aa: CASSTIQESNQPQHF
cdr3_nt: TGTGCCAGCAGTACCATACAGGAGAGCAATCAGCCCCAGCATTTT

v_call: TRBV9
j_call: TRBJ2-3
clone_size: NA
d_call: NA
cdr3_aa: CASSAAAGGTDTQYF
cdr3_nt: TGTGCCAGCAGCGCCGCAGCGGGCGGCACAGATACGCAGTATTTT

v_call: TRBV4-2
j_call: TRBJ1-1
clone_size: NA
d_call: NA
cdr3_aa: CASSQDLEGRSEAFF
cdr3_nt: TGTGCCAGCAGCCAAGATCTCGAGGGGAGGTCTGAAGCTTTCTTT

v_call: TRBV28
j_call: TRBJ2-1
clone_size: NA
d_call: NA
cdr3_aa: CASSREPRYRQFF
cdr3_nt: TGTGCCAGCAGCCGGGAGCCCCGGTATCGGCAGTTCTTC

v_call: TRBV5-1
j_call: TRBJ2-7
clone_size: NA
d_call: NA
cdr3_aa: CASSLAGRRVYEQYF
cdr3_nt: TGCGCCAGCAGCTTGGCCGGGCGTAGAGTCTACGAGCAGTACTTC

v_call: TRBV5-1
j_call: TRBJ1-2
clone_size: NA
d_call: NA
cdr3_aa: CASSLVGDTNYGYTF
cdr3_nt: TGCGCCAGCAGCTTGGTTGGGGACACTAACTATGGCTACACCTTC

v_call: TRBV6-5
j_call: TRBJ2-3
clone_size: NA
d_call: TRBD1
cdr3_aa: CASSYGQGWADTQYF
cdr3_nt: TGTGCCAGCAGTTACGGACAGGGGTGGGCAGATACGCAGTATTTT

v_call: TRBV6-2/TRBV6-3
j_call: TRBJ2-1
clone_size: NA
d_call: TRBD2
cdr3_aa: CASRRLAGSEQFF
cdr3_nt: TGTGCCAGCCGAAGACTAGCGGGGTCTGAGCAGTTCTTC

v_call: TRBV2
j_call: TRBJ2-1
clone_size: NA
d_call: NA
cdr3_aa: CASMEEEGSYNEQFF
cdr3_nt: TGTGCCAGCATGGAGGAGGAGGGCTCCTACAATGAGCAGTTCTTC

v_call: TRBV6-2/TRBV6-3
j_call: TRBJ2-1
clone_size: few
d_call: TRBD2
cdr3_aa: CASKGLAGGRSYNEQFF
cdr3_nt: TGTGCCAGCAAAGGACTAGCGGGGGGAAGGTCCTACAATGAGCAGTTCTTC

v_call: TRBV28
j_call: TRBJ1-1
clone_size: NA
d_call: NA
cdr3_aa: CASSLSCEGTEAFF
cdr3_nt: TGTGCCAGCAGTTTATCCTGTGAGGGGACTGAAGCTTTCTTT

v_call: TRBV29-1
j_call: TRBJ2-1
clone_size: few
d_call: NA
cdr3_aa: CSVDRQVNEQFF
cdr3_nt: TGCAGCGTTGATAGACAGGTCAATGAGCAGTTCTTC

v_call: TRBV5-1
j_call: TRBJ1-5
clone_size: NA
d_call: NA
cdr3_aa: CASSPDTGSQPQHF
cdr3_nt: TGCGCCAGCAGCCCCGACACGGGCAGTCAGCCCCAGCATTTT

v_call: TRBV29-1
j_call: TRBJ2-1
clone_size: NA
d_call: NA
cdr3_aa: CSVAWTVTNEQFF
cdr3_nt: TGCAGCGTTGCTTGGACCGTTACCAATGAGCAGTTCTTC

v_call: TRBV28
j_call: TRBJ2-7
clone_size: NA
d_call: TRBD2
cdr3_aa: CASSPGGGNSYEQYF
cdr3_nt: TGTGCCAGCAGCCCGGGAGGCGGGAACTCCTACGAGCAGTACTTC

v_call: TRBV6-6
j_call: TRBJ2-7
clone_size: few
d_call: NA
cdr3_aa: CAITNMPYEQYF
cdr3_nt: TGTGCCATAACAAATATGCCCTACGAGCAGTACTTC

v_call: TRBV6-5
j_call: TRBJ2-1
clone_size: few
d_call: NA
cdr3_aa: CASSYRQANEQFF
cdr3_nt: TGTGCCAGCAGTTATAGACAGGCCAATGAGCAGTTCTTC

v_call: TRBV15
j_call: TRBJ2-3
clone_size: NA
d_call: NA
cdr3_aa: CATSDPTTGTDTQYF
cdr3_nt: TGTGCCACCAGCGACCCGACCACGGGCACAGATACGCAGTATTTT

v_call: TRBV9
j_call: TRBJ2-1
clone_size: NA
d_call: TRBD2
cdr3_aa: CASSVGQRGSSYNEQFF
cdr3_nt: TGTGCCAGCAGCGTAGGGCAGCGGGGGAGCTCCTACAATGAGCAGTTCTTC

v_call: TRBV28
j_call: TRBJ2-7
clone_size: NA
d_call: NA
cdr3_aa: CASRLQSVRAREYF
cdr3_nt: TGTGCCAGCAGGCTACAGAGCGTTCGCGCTCGAGAGTACTTC

v_call: TRBV15
j_call: TRBJ1-4
clone_size: few
d_call: NA
cdr3_aa: CATRAGASNEKLFF
cdr3_nt: TGTGCCACCAGGGCGGGGGCTAGTAATGAAAAACTGTTTTTT

v_call: TRBV7-6
j_call: TRBJ1-2
clone_size: many
d_call: NA
cdr3_aa: CASSSGQLNYGYTF
cdr3_nt: TGTGCCAGCAGCTCTGGACAGCTAAACTATGGCTACACCTTC

v_call: TRBV6-2/TRBV6-3
j_call: TRBJ1-2
clone_size: NA
d_call: NA
cdr3_aa: CASNRAGAFGYTF
cdr3_nt: TGTGCCAGCAACCGTGCCGGGGCGTTTGGCTACACCTTC

v_call: TRBV2
j_call: TRBJ1-3
clone_size: NA
d_call: TRBD1
cdr3_aa: CASSALRTGEGNTIYF
cdr3_nt: TGTGCCAGCAGTGCGCTTCGGACAGGGGAGGGAAACACCATATATTTT

v_call: TRBV7-6
j_call: TRBJ1-5
clone_size: NA
d_call: TRBD1
cdr3_aa: CASSPGQVENQPQHF
cdr3_nt: TGTGCCAGCAGTCCAGGACAGGTAGAGAATCAGCCCCAGCATTTT

v_call: TRBV7-9
j_call: TRBJ1-1
clone_size: NA
d_call: NA
cdr3_aa: CASSYLSQGGEAFF
cdr3_nt: TGTGCCAGCAGCTACCTATCACAGGGAGGTGAAGCTTTCTTT

v_call: TRBV7-2
j_call: TRBJ2-5
clone_size: NA
d_call: TRBD2
cdr3_aa: CASSLGWIAGGPEEQYF
cdr3_nt: TGTGCCAGCAGCTTAGGTTGGATAGCGGGGGGGCCGGAAGAGCAGTACTTC

v_call: TRBV4-1
j_call: TRBJ2-7
clone_size: few
d_call: NA
cdr3_aa: CASSQSFHEQYF
cdr3_nt: TGCGCCAGCAGCCAATCCTTCCACGAGCAGTACTTC

v_call: TRBV12-3/TRBV12-4
j_call: TRBJ1-2
clone_size: NA
d_call: NA
cdr3_aa: CASRYYYGYTF
cdr3_nt: TGTGCCAGCAGGTACTACTATGGCTACACCTTC

v_call: TRBV4-2
j_call: TRBJ2-7
clone_size: NA
d_call: NA
cdr3_aa: CASSQEETPSYEQYF
cdr3_nt: TGTGCCAGCAGCCAAGAGGAGACTCCATCCTACGAGCAGTACTTC

v_call: TRBV10-3
j_call: TRBJ2-7
clone_size: few
d_call: NA
cdr3_aa: CATRQTYEQYF
cdr3_nt: TGTGCCACCAGGCAAACCTACGAGCAGTACTTC

v_call: TRBV7-2
j_call: TRBJ1-1
clone_size: NA
d_call: NA
cdr3_aa: CASSLERRGKAFF
cdr3_nt: TGTGCCAGCAGCTTAGAGAGGAGGGGGAAAGCTTTCTTT

v_call: TRBV5-1
j_call: TRBJ2-1
clone_size: NA
d_call: NA
cdr3_aa: CSSSLAAGIPYSEQFF
cdr3_nt: TGCTCCAGCAGCTTGGCCGCAGGGATCCCCTACAGTGAGCAGTTCTTC

v_call: TRBV29-1
j_call: TRBJ2-2
clone_size: NA
d_call: NA
cdr3_aa: CSGGTAGELFF
cdr3_nt: TGCAGCGGAGGGACTGCCGGGGAGCTGTTTTTT

v_call: TRBV30
j_call: TRBJ2-3
clone_size: few
d_call: NA
cdr3_aa: CAWSVAGTQYF
cdr3_nt: TGTGCCTGGAGTGTCGCCGGCACGCAGTATTTT

v_call: TRBV20-1
j_call: TRBJ2-3
clone_size: few
d_call: NA
cdr3_aa: CSAIAADTQYF
cdr3_nt: TGCAGTGCTATAGCGGCAGATACGCAGTATTTT

v_call: TRBV20-1
j_call: TRBJ1-1
clone_size: NA
d_call: TRBD1
cdr3_aa: CSAWTGLNTEAFF
cdr3_nt: TGCAGTGCTTGGACAGGGTTGAACACTGAAGCTTTCTTT

v_call: TRBV7-2
j_call: TRBJ2-4
clone_size: NA
d_call: NA
cdr3_aa: CASSRTFGRGNIQYF
cdr3_nt: TGTGCCAGCAGCCGGACTTTCGGTCGGGGAAACATTCAGTACTTC

v_call: TRBV4-1
j_call: TRBJ2-7
clone_size: NA
d_call: TRBD1
cdr3_aa: CASSQDGAEGQISYEQDF
cdr3_nt: TGCGCCAGCAGCCAAGATGGAGCCGAGGGACAGATTTCCTACGAGCAGGACTTC

v_call: TRBV9
j_call: TRBJ2-3
clone_size: NA
d_call: TRBD2
cdr3_aa: CASSGRGGERDTQYF
cdr3_nt: TGTGCCAGCAGCGGGCGGGGGGGCGAGAGAGATACGCAGTATTTT

v_call: TRBV29-1
j_call: TRBJ1-1
clone_size: NA
d_call: NA
cdr3_aa: CSVERTHTEAFF
cdr3_nt: TGCAGCGTTGAAAGGACTCACACTGAAGCTTTCTTT